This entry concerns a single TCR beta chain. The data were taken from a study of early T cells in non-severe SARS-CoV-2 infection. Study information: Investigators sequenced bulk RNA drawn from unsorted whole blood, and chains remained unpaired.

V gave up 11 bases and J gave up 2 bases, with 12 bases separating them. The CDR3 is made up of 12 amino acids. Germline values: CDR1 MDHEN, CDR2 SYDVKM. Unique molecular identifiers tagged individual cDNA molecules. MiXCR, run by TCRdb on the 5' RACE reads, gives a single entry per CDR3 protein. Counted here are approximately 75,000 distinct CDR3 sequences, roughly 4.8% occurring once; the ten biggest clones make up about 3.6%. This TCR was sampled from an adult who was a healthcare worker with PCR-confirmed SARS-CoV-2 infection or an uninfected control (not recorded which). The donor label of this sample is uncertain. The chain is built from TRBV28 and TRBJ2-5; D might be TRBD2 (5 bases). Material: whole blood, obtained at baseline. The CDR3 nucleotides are TGTGCCCCCGGGGTCCAGCAAGAGACCCAGTACTTC. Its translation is CAPGVQQETQYF.